These 11 T cell receptor beta chains were all obtained from the same sample, sequenced in a study of technical replicates of blood from several donors. Data came from immunoSEQ multiplex PCR; TCRdb stores just in-frame clones and leaves some out. Of 65,000 to 80,000 clones detected, approximately 98% appear once; the ten largest clones hold around 0.2%. The material sequenced was T cells isolated from PBMCs. These receptors were taken from a human donor in good health.

In its sample, this clone was seen a few times. The chain employs TRBV10-1 and TRBJ2-2, with D possibly TRBD1 on 5 matching bases. The CDR3 consists of 13 residues. V was clipped by 4 bases and J by 4 bases, with 7 bases between them. The V gene's germline CDR1 is WNHNN and CDR2 SYGVQD (reference sequence). DNA of the CDR3: TGCGCCAGCAGTGCCCAGGGCACCGGGGAGCTGTTTTTT. Translation: CASSAQGTGELFF.

The J gene is TRBJ2-5, the V gene TRBV11-3; 10 positions agree with TRBD2. The germline CDR1 and CDR2 sequences are SGHNT and YENEEA. Trimming removed 5 bases from V and 2 bases from J; junction bases left unmatched: 11. The CDR3 sequence is 17 residues long. The CDR3, as DNA: TGTGCCAGCAGCCGAACCTCTAGCGGGAGCCTTCAAGAGACCCAGTACTTC. Translated, it gives CASSRTSSGSLQETQYF.

This sequence joins TRBV28 and TRBJ1-4; 7 bases align to TRBD1. This CDR3 is 17 amino acids long. The germline V gene encodes CDR1 MDHEN and CDR2 SYDVKM. With V trimmed by 4 bases and J by 2 bases, 10 bases remained unmatched. The CDR3 DNA is TGTGCCAGCAGTTGGTTGACAGGGAAGGGCACTAATGAAAAACTGTTTTTT. As protein: CASSWLTGKGTNEKLFF.

The chain is built from TRBV6-5 and TRBJ2-1; TRBD2 might be the D (7 bases). Germline-derived CDR1 and CDR2 are MNHEY and SVGAGI. Trimming pared 5 bases from V and 8 bases from J, leaving 13 bases between. The CDR3 totals 13 residues. The CDR3 spells CASSNRGGDEQFF. CDR3 DNA sequence: TGTGCCAGCAGTAATAGGGGGGGCGATGAGCAGTTCTTC.

The chain employs TRBV29-1 and TRBJ2-3; 9 bases are a match to TRBD2. The germline V gene has CDR1 SQVTM and CDR2 ANQGSEA. Trimming removed 1 base from V and 8 bases from J; junction bases left unmatched: 10. This CDR3 is 15 amino acids long. The CDR3 nucleotides are TGCAGCGTTGAAGGGGGGTGGACTAGCGCTGCTACGCAGTATTTT. Its translation is CSVEGGWTSAATQYF.

The rearrangement joins TRBV27 to TRBJ2-3; tentatively, D is TRBD1 (6 bases). CDR1 and CDR2 (germline): MNHEY, SMNVEV (reference sequence). This CDR3 is 13 amino acids long. V gave up 7 bases and J gave up 3 bases, with 11 bases separating them. As DNA, the CDR3 is TGTGCCAGCACGGGACATGGGACAGATACGCAGTATTTT. Translating gives CASTGHGTDTQYF.

This rearrangement joins TRBV5-1 to TRBJ2-7, with a weak D call TRBD2 (6 bases). The V end lost 5 bases, the J end lost 3 bases, and 15 bases lay between the germline ends. CDR3 size: 14 residues. Germline CDR1 is SGHRS and CDR2 is YFSETQ. This chain's CDR3 is CASSSFPGVYEQYF. The CDR3 coding sequence is TGCGCCAGCAGTTCATTCCCGGGAGTCTACGAGCAGTACTTC.

The J gene is TRBJ1-1, the V gene TRBV6-1; D ambiguous. Deletions cut 1 base from V and 1 base from J, with 7 bases between. Germline values: CDR1 MNHNS, CDR2 SASEGT. This CDR3 contains 14 residues. The CDR3 coding sequence is TGTGCCAGCAGTGAAGGAGGAGGGAACACTGAAGCTTTCTTT. Translation gives CASSEGGGNTEAFF.

The V gene is TRBV4-2, the J gene TRBJ2-1, with 11 bases lining up with TRBD2. Germline V lookup: CDR1 LGHNA, CDR2 YNFKEQ. CDR3 length: 17 amino acids. After removal of 1 base from V and 7 bases from J, the junction contained 9 bases not matched to a gene. The CDR3 sequence: CASSQGVAGGPRNEQFF. The CDR3 bases are TGTGCCAGCAGCCAAGGGGTAGCGGGAGGGCCGAGGAATGAGCAGTTCTTC.

V gene TRBV2 combines with J gene TRBJ2-7, with 11 bases matching TRBD2. The CDR3 totals 15 residues. Germline CDR1 reads SNHLY; CDR2 reads FYNNEI. With V trimmed by 6 bases and J by 3 bases, 7 bases remained unmatched. The CDR3 sequence: CASRPTSGRGYEQYF. CDR3 sequence (DNA): TGTGCCAGCAGGCCCACTAGCGGGAGAGGCTACGAGCAGTACTTC.

The chain has TRBV29-1 and TRBJ1-3; 7 positions agree with TRBD1. Germline CDR1 and CDR2: SQVTM and ANQGSEA. V lost 7 bases, J lost 4 bases, and 4 bases stayed unmatched. The CDR3 is 12 amino acids. The CDR3: CSGAGGGNTIYF. The CDR3 DNA is TGCAGCGGCGCAGGGGGAGGAAACACCATATATTTT. Together with reference TRBV29-1 and TRBJ1-3, the CDR3 gives the full variable domain: SAVISQKPSRDICQRGTSLTIQCQVDSQVTMMFWYRQQPGQSLTLIATANQGSEATYESGFVIDKFPISRPNLTFSTLTVSNMSPEDSSIYLCSGAGGGNTIYFGEGSWLTVV.